These T cell receptor beta chains were read from a single sample in a study of blood T cell repertoires in COVID-19. Clones were sequenced by immunoSEQ multiplex PCR, and TCRdb holds only the in-frame ones, with some missing. The table includes fewer than 250,000 clones, around 90% detected once. Specimen: PBMCs or T cells enriched from blood (not recorded which). The receptors were sampled from a man younger than 45 who had been exposed to COVID-19. The CDR3 runs from the conserved cysteine through the conserved F or W. The order of the fields is V gene, D gene, J gene, clone size, CDR3 DNA, CDR3 protein. A D gene is named only where the DNA matches it firmly. The size of a clone is reported for some rows only, either as once, few or many, or as a class for expanded clones.

v_call: TRBV29-1
d_call: TRBD1
j_call: TRBJ2-7
clone_size: NA
cdr3_nt: TGCAGCGTTGAGAAGACAGGGAGTAGGTACGAGCAGTACTTC
cdr3_aa: CSVEKTGSRYEQYF

v_call: TRBV18
d_call: TRBD1
j_call: TRBJ1-2
clone_size: NA
cdr3_nt: TGTGCCAGCTCCTATACTATGACAGGGGGCGATGGCTACACCTTC
cdr3_aa: CASSYTMTGGDGYTF

v_call: TRBV5-5
d_call: TRBD1
j_call: TRBJ1-5
clone_size: once
cdr3_nt: TGTGCCAGCAGCTTGTCGTTGGACAGGGGTGACCAGCCCCAGCATTTT
cdr3_aa: CASSLSLDRGDQPQHF

v_call: TRBV5-6
d_call: NA
j_call: TRBJ1-4
clone_size: NA
cdr3_nt: TGTGCCAGCAGCTCGGGGTTGGGACACACTATCGAAAAACTGTTTTTT
cdr3_aa: CASSSGLGHTIEKLFF

v_call: TRBV7-9
d_call: NA
j_call: TRBJ1-4
clone_size: once
cdr3_nt: TGTGCCAGCAGCTTCGACCCCCCGTTGGTTGGAGGGAGGGAGGAAAAACTGTTTTTT
cdr3_aa: CASSFDPPLVGGREEKLFF

v_call: TRBV19
d_call: TRBD1
j_call: TRBJ1-1
clone_size: NA
cdr3_nt: TGTGCCAGTAGTCCAGGGGGCGGTTCAGCTTTCTTT
cdr3_aa: CASSPGGGSAFF

v_call: TRBV7-9
d_call: TRBD1
j_call: TRBJ2-6
clone_size: NA
cdr3_nt: TGTGCCAGCAGCTCGAGGAGGACAGGCTCTGGGGCCAACGTCCTGACTTTC
cdr3_aa: CASSSRRTGSGANVLTF

v_call: TRBV18
d_call: NA
j_call: TRBJ1-3
clone_size: NA
cdr3_nt: TGTGCCAGCTCTCCTATAGTATCCTCTGGAAACACCATATATTTT
cdr3_aa: CASSPIVSSGNTIYF

v_call: TRBV5-1
d_call: TRBD2
j_call: TRBJ2-3
clone_size: few
cdr3_nt: TGCGCCAGCAGCTCGGCCGCCACTAGCGGAGGGGCGGTAGATACGCAGTATTTT
cdr3_aa: CASSSAATSGGAVDTQYF

v_call: TRBV11-3
d_call: NA
j_call: TRBJ2-2
clone_size: NA
cdr3_nt: TGTGCCAGCAGCGGCAACACCGGGGAGCTGTTTTTT
cdr3_aa: CASSGNTGELFF

v_call: TRBV28
d_call: NA
j_call: TRBJ2-1
clone_size: NA
cdr3_nt: TGTGCCAGCAGTCCCTACCCGGGCAATGAGCAGTTCTTC
cdr3_aa: CASSPYPGNEQFF

v_call: TRBV3-1/TRBV3-2
d_call: NA
j_call: TRBJ1-6
clone_size: NA
cdr3_nt: TGTGCCAGCAGCCATCCGGACACCTCTTCACCCCTCCACTTT
cdr3_aa: CASSHPDTSSPLHF

v_call: TRBV21-1
d_call: NA
j_call: TRBJ1-2
clone_size: once
cdr3_nt: TGTGCCAGCAACCCGGACGGGGGTGGCTACACCTTC
cdr3_aa: CASNPDGGGYTF

v_call: TRBV7-2
d_call: NA
j_call: TRBJ1-2
clone_size: once
cdr3_nt: TGTGCCAGCAGCCCACAGGGCGCGCGGGGCTACACCTTC
cdr3_aa: CASSPQGARGYTF

v_call: TRBV9
d_call: NA
j_call: TRBJ2-3
clone_size: NA
cdr3_nt: TGTGCCAGCAGCGTAGGGTTGGCGCGGGGCGCCACAGATACGCAGTATTTT
cdr3_aa: CASSVGLARGATDTQYF

v_call: TRBV7-2
d_call: NA
j_call: TRBJ2-7
clone_size: NA
cdr3_nt: TGTGCCAGCAGCTTAGGGAAGGGACACTTCTACGAGCAGTACTTC
cdr3_aa: CASSLGKGHFYEQYF

v_call: TRBV29-1
d_call: TRBD1
j_call: TRBJ2-3
clone_size: NA
cdr3_nt: TGCAGCGTTGAACAGGGGGCAGATACGCAGTATTTT
cdr3_aa: CSVEQGADTQYF

v_call: TRBV11-2
d_call: TRBD2
j_call: TRBJ2-7
clone_size: NA
cdr3_nt: TGTGCCAGCAGCATCGGACTAGTGGGGAGTCAGGAGCAGTACTTC
cdr3_aa: CASSIGLVGSQEQYF

v_call: TRBV7-2
d_call: TRBD1
j_call: TRBJ1-1
clone_size: NA
cdr3_nt: TGTGCCAGCAGCTTAGTCCGGGACAGGGAAGCTTTCTTT
cdr3_aa: CASSLVRDREAFF

v_call: TRBV7-6
d_call: NA
j_call: TRBJ1-1
clone_size: NA
cdr3_nt: TGTGCCAGCAGCTTCATGAACACTGAAGCTTTCTTT
cdr3_aa: CASSFMNTEAFF

v_call: TRBV21-1
d_call: NA
j_call: TRBJ1-2
clone_size: NA
cdr3_nt: TGTGCCAGCAGCAACGGGGTTCCTCCCTATGGCTACACCTTC
cdr3_aa: CASSNGVPPYGYTF

v_call: TRBV28
d_call: TRBD2
j_call: TRBJ2-7
clone_size: NA
cdr3_nt: TGTGCCAGCAGTGAGCCGGGACTAGGAACCTACGAGCAGTACTTC
cdr3_aa: CASSEPGLGTYEQYF

v_call: TRBV11-2
d_call: NA
j_call: TRBJ2-2
clone_size: NA
cdr3_nt: TGTGCCAGCAGCCCTTGGACAGGGAGGGCCACCGGGGAGCTGTTTTTT
cdr3_aa: CASSPWTGRATGELFF

v_call: TRBV11-3
d_call: TRBD1
j_call: TRBJ2-5
clone_size: NA
cdr3_nt: TGTGCCAGCAGAGAGACAGGGGGCGCAGAGACCCAGTACTTC
cdr3_aa: CASRETGGAETQYF

v_call: TRBV7-8
d_call: NA
j_call: TRBJ2-5
clone_size: NA
cdr3_nt: TGTGCCAGCAGCTTACTTGGTGGGGGGAGGGAGACCCAGTACTTC
cdr3_aa: CASSLLGGGRETQYF

v_call: TRBV10-1
d_call: TRBD2
j_call: TRBJ2-1
clone_size: many
cdr3_nt: TGCGCCGGGACTAGCGGGGGGGCCAATGAGCAGTTCTTC
cdr3_aa: CAGTSGGANEQFF

v_call: TRBV4-1
d_call: NA
j_call: TRBJ1-1
clone_size: NA
cdr3_nt: TGCGCCAGCAGCCAATTATTCCCAGGGGCCCGTGAAGCTTTCTTT
cdr3_aa: CASSQLFPGAREAFF

v_call: TRBV7-2
d_call: NA
j_call: TRBJ2-3
clone_size: NA
cdr3_nt: TGTGCCAGCAGCTTGTTTTTCCAGGTTGGAGATACGCAGTATTTT
cdr3_aa: CASSLFFQVGDTQYF

v_call: TRBV20-1
d_call: NA
j_call: TRBJ2-3
clone_size: NA
cdr3_nt: TGCAGTGCTGACGAGGGGGTTACGCAGTATTTT
cdr3_aa: CSADEGVTQYF

v_call: TRBV27
d_call: NA
j_call: TRBJ2-4
clone_size: many
cdr3_nt: TGTGCCAGCAGTTTCGCCGGGAACTTAAACATTCAGTACTTC
cdr3_aa: CASSFAGNLNIQYF

v_call: TRBV11-2
d_call: NA
j_call: TRBJ1-2
clone_size: NA
cdr3_nt: TGTGCCAGCAGCTCCCTCAGGGGTACGGAGTATGGCTACACCTTC
cdr3_aa: CASSSLRGTEYGYTF

v_call: TRBV29-1
d_call: NA
j_call: TRBJ2-5
clone_size: NA
cdr3_nt: TGCAGCGTTGATGTTAGACAGGTGGAGACCCAGTACTTC
cdr3_aa: CSVDVRQVETQYF

v_call: TRBV6-5
d_call: TRBD1
j_call: TRBJ1-6
clone_size: NA
cdr3_nt: TGTGCCAGCAGTTCACGGGACAGGGATTCACCCCTCCACTTT
cdr3_aa: CASSSRDRDSPLHF

v_call: TRBV2
d_call: TRBD2
j_call: TRBJ2-3
clone_size: NA
cdr3_nt: TGTGCCATTATGGGACTAGCGGGGGGAGATACGCAGTATTTT
cdr3_aa: CAIMGLAGGDTQYF

v_call: TRBV4-1
d_call: TRBD2
j_call: TRBJ2-1
clone_size: NA
cdr3_nt: TGCGCCAGCAGCCAAGTACTAGCGTACTCCTACAATGAGCAGTTCTTC
cdr3_aa: CASSQVLAYSYNEQFF

v_call: TRBV6-1
d_call: NA
j_call: TRBJ1-5
clone_size: NA
cdr3_nt: TGTGCCAGCAGTGCCAGACAGGCCTCAATAAATCAGCCCCAGCATTTT
cdr3_aa: CASSARQASINQPQHF

v_call: TRBV19
d_call: TRBD1
j_call: TRBJ1-5
clone_size: NA
cdr3_nt: TGTGCCAGTAGTCCCCATGAGGAGGGGGCTCATAGCAATCAGCCCCAGCATTTT
cdr3_aa: CASSPHEEGAHSNQPQHF

v_call: TRBV11-2
d_call: NA
j_call: TRBJ1-2
clone_size: NA
cdr3_nt: TGTGCCAGCAGCCCCGCGGAGGGGCGTACCTCCACCTTC
cdr3_aa: CASSPAEGRTSTF

v_call: TRBV9
d_call: NA
j_call: TRBJ1-5
clone_size: NA
cdr3_nt: TGTGCCAGCAGCGTAGTGAGGGAGGGTCAGCCCCAGCATTTT
cdr3_aa: CASSVVREGQPQHF

v_call: TRBV7-6
d_call: NA
j_call: TRBJ1-1
clone_size: few
cdr3_nt: TGTGCCAGCAGCTTATGGGTAGGAGGTTTTGCTTTCTTT
cdr3_aa: CASSLWVGGFAFF

v_call: TRBV27
d_call: TRBD1
j_call: TRBJ2-3
clone_size: NA
cdr3_nt: TGTGCCAGCAGCGGACAGGGAGAAGATACGCAGTATTTT
cdr3_aa: CASSGQGEDTQYF

v_call: TRBV25-1
d_call: NA
j_call: TRBJ1-3
clone_size: few
cdr3_nt: TGTGCCAGCAGTGACGGGTTAGCTGGAAACACCATATATTTT
cdr3_aa: CASSDGLAGNTIYF

v_call: TRBV12-5
d_call: TRBD1
j_call: TRBJ1-4
clone_size: NA
cdr3_nt: TGTGCTAGTGGTTTGAGGGTCTGGGGACAGACCGAGTGGGAGGAAAAACTGTTTTTT
cdr3_aa: CASGLRVWGQTEWEEKLFF

v_call: TRBV19
d_call: NA
j_call: TRBJ2-2
clone_size: NA
cdr3_nt: TGTGCCAGTAGTATAGCCCCCCTATCCGGGGAGCTGTTTTTT
cdr3_aa: CASSIAPLSGELFF

v_call: TRBV3-1/TRBV3-2
d_call: NA
j_call: TRBJ1-5
clone_size: NA
cdr3_nt: TGTGCCAGCAGCCAAGAATGGGCCCAGCCCCAGCATTTT
cdr3_aa: CASSQEWAQPQHF

v_call: TRBV11-2
d_call: TRBD2
j_call: TRBJ2-5
clone_size: NA
cdr3_nt: TGTGCCAGCAGCTTAGGGACTAGCGCGGTAGAGACCCAGTACTTC
cdr3_aa: CASSLGTSAVETQYF

v_call: TRBV3-1/TRBV3-2
d_call: TRBD2
j_call: TRBJ2-1
clone_size: once
cdr3_nt: TGTGCCAGCAGCCGAGCGGGGGACGTACTCTTC
cdr3_aa: CASSRAGDVLF

v_call: TRBV12-5
d_call: NA
j_call: TRBJ2-7
clone_size: NA
cdr3_nt: TGTGCTAGTGGCCCCGGGAGCTCCTACGAGCAGTACTTC
cdr3_aa: CASGPGSSYEQYF